A selection of T cell receptor beta chains follows, all from one sample in a study of T cells in tumors after PD-1 blockade. Profiling relied on immunoSEQ multiplex PCR, and the TCRdb table lists in-frame clones only, not all of them. This table has about 63,000 clones, about 74% appearing once. Sequenced material: PBMCs, taken after anti-PD-1 treatment. These receptors were taken from a human donor with basal cell carcinoma. Both conserved end residues are part of each CDR3. A D gene is named only where the DNA matches it firmly. Clone size is not always given. Where it is, it says once, few, many or a class for expanded clones.

TRBV2	few	.	TRBJ1-3	CASSGGDGNTIYF	TGTGCCAGCAGTGGAGGGGACGGAAACACCATATATTTT
TRBV7-8	.	TRBD1	TRBJ2-7	CASSFRPPDRGYEQYF	TGTGCCAGCAGCTTCCGCCCTCCGGACAGGGGCTACGAGCAGTACTTC
TRBV28	many	.	TRBJ1-2	CASSPPGRANYGYTF	TGTGCCAGCAGCCCTCCAGGGAGAGCTAACTATGGCTACACCTTC
TRBV7-2	once	TRBD2	TRBJ2-7	CASSLGLAVLYEQYF	TGTGCCAGCAGCTTGGGACTAGCGGTACTCTACGAGCAGTACTTC
TRBV3-1/TRBV3-2	.	.	TRBJ2-2	CASSQGRVRTGELFF	TGTGCCAGCAGCCAAGGCAGGGTGCGCACCGGGGAGCTGTTTTTT
TRBV6-1	.	.	TRBJ1-3	CASSEMGTGNTIYF	TGTGCCAGCAGTGAGATGGGTACTGGAAACACCATATATTTT
TRBV19	.	.	TRBJ2-1	CASSIVAVSYNEQFF	TGTGCCAGTAGTATAGTGGCGGTCTCCTACAATGAGCAGTTCTTC
TRBV27	.	TRBD1	TRBJ1-2	CASSGDRGQYGYTF	TGTGCCAGCAGTGGGGACAGGGGGCAATATGGCTACACCTTC
TRBV3-1/TRBV3-2	.	TRBD2	TRBJ2-1	CASSQAGGGTYNEQFF	TGTGCCAGCAGCCAAGCTGGCGGGGGGACTTACAATGAGCAGTTCTTC
TRBV4-1	.	.	TRBJ1-1	CASSQPGLRGDTEAFF	TGCGCCAGCAGCCAACCGGGCCTAAGGGGAGACACTGAAGCTTTCTTT
TRBV30	.	.	TRBJ1-5	CAWSVADQPQHF	TGTGCCTGGAGTGTAGCGGATCAGCCCCAGCATTTT
TRBV7-9	few	.	TRBJ1-1	CASQTMNTEAFF	TGTGCCAGCCAAACAATGAACACTGAAGCTTTCTTT
TRBV5-4	once	.	TRBJ1-1	CASSLSAGTKFSNTEAFF	TGTGCCAGCAGCTTAAGTGCCGGGACAAAATTTTCGAACACTGAAGCTTTCTTT
TRBV5-1	.	.	TRBJ2-5	CASSLKSQETQYF	TGCGCCAGCAGCTTGAAATCCCAAGAGACCCAGTACTTC
TRBV24-1	.	.	TRBJ2-1	CATGKIRGSYNEQFF	TGTGCCACCGGGAAGATCCGGGGCTCCTACAATGAGCAGTTCTTC
TRBV27	.	.	TRBJ2-3	CASSLLPWRANPDTQYF	TGTGCCAGCAGTTTGCTCCCCTGGCGGGCCAATCCAGATACGCAGTATTTT
TRBV18	.	.	TRBJ2-1	CASSFSQEQFF	TGTGCCAGCTCATTTTCGCAAGAGCAGTTCTTC
TRBV28	.	.	TRBJ2-4	CASSLRETAKNIQYF	TGTGCCAGCAGTTTAAGGGAAACGGCCAAAAACATTCAGTACTTC
TRBV11-1	.	.	TRBJ2-3	CASSLVERSQADTQYF	TGTGCCAGCAGCTTAGTGGAAAGATCTCAGGCAGATACGCAGTATTTT
TRBV19	.	.	TRBJ1-2	CASTPDRNYGYTF	TGTGCCAGTACTCCCGACAGGAACTATGGCTACACCTTC
TRBV5-1	once	TRBD2	TRBJ2-1	CASSSILAGGPNEQFF	TGCGCCAGCAGCTCGATACTAGCGGGGGGGCCTAATGAGCAGTTCTTC
TRBV27	.	.	TRBJ2-1	CASSLLMGGRSPYNEQFF	TGTGCCAGCAGTTTATTGATGGGGGGCCGGAGTCCCTACAATGAGCAGTTCTTC
TRBV12-3/TRBV12-4	.	.	TRBJ1-1	CASGRGFEAFF	TGTGCCAGCGGCCGTGGCTTTGAAGCTTTCTTT
TRBV4-1	.	.	TRBJ1-3	CASSQDERTGNTIYF	TGCGCCAGCAGCCAAGATGAGAGAACTGGAAACACCATATATTTT
TRBV6-2/TRBV6-3	.	.	TRBJ2-5	CASSREETQYF	TGTGCCAGCAGTCGAGAAGAGACCCAGTACTTC
TRBV27	.	.	TRBJ1-4	CASSHVSSDNEKLFF	TGTGCCAGCAGCCATGTCAGCTCGGACAATGAAAAACTGTTTTTT
TRBV28	.	TRBD1	TRBJ1-2	CASSPSLPGQGRKDYGYTF	TGTGCCAGCAGTCCCTCCTTACCGGGACAGGGAAGGAAAGACTATGGCTACACCTTC
TRBV5-1	.	.	TRBJ2-3	CASNPGPGVSDTQYF	TGCGCCAGCAACCCCGGACCGGGGGTCTCAGATACGCAGTATTTT